This T cell receptor beta chain was recovered during a study of T cell responses to AZD1222 COVID-19 vaccine. Unmatched junction bases numbered 4, after V lost 4 bases and J lost 7 bases. The CDR3 has 13 residues. Germline V gene lookup returns CDR1 SGHDT and CDR2 YYEEEE. Overall study findings and caveats: Repertoire collection took place solely once the T cell response had peaked. Clonal diversity may have been underestimated in mostly white British donors.

Assay used: immunoSEQ multiplex PCR; TCRdb lists only in-frame clones, some missing. Among about 120,000 clones listed, around 94% were seen once. For this clone: Its antigen is as yet unknown.

The chain employs TRBV5-6 and TRBJ1-4; 7 bases are shared with TRBD1. This TCR came from an adult in good health. The sequencing here drew on peripheral blood, taken on day 0 of AZD1222 vaccination. The CDR3 DNA follows: TGTGCCAGCAGCGACAGGGTTCGTGAAAAACTGTTTTTT. This codes for CASSDRVREKLFF.